This entry lists 17 T cell receptor beta chains sequenced from one sample in a study of response to subunit inactivated influenza vaccine. TCRdb independently ran MiXCR on the RT-PCR reads; one entry per CDR3 protein. Seen here are around 790,000 distinct CDR3 sequences, less than 25% observed once, and the top ten hold roughly 10%. This specimen consisted of PBMCs from blood, obtained around 5 days after vaccination. The receptors shown here come from a man in his fifties who received an inactivated influenza vaccine.

This clonotype was seen a handful of times. The chain recombines TRBV24-1 with TRBJ1-2; D unclear. V lost 4 bases, J lost 7 bases, and 9 bases lay in between. The CDR3 runs to 12 residues. Germline V gene data show CDR1 as KGHDR and CDR2 as SFDVKD. The CDR3: CATSDRGSGYTF. The CDR3 coding sequence is TGTGCCACCAGTGACCGTGGTAGTGGCTACACCTTC.

The rearrangement joins TRBV7-3 to TRBJ2-7; D gene uncertain. Germline-derived CDR1 and CDR2 are SGHTA and FQGTGA. This CDR3 spans 13 amino acids. V was cut by 4 bases and J by 7 bases, with 14 bases left in between. The CDR3 DNA follows: TGTGCCAGCAGCTCCGACTCGGGCTGGGAGCAGTACTTC. Translated, it gives CASSSDSGWEQYF.

V gene TRBV5-1 combines with J gene TRBJ2-1; D is possibly TRBD1 (6 bases). The V end lost 4 bases, the J end lost 10 bases, and 24 bases lay between the germline ends. The CDR3 sequence is 16 residues long. Germline V gene lookup returns CDR1 SGHRS and CDR2 YFSETQ. The chain's CDR3 is CASSARPRQAEGEQFF. The CDR3 nucleotides are TGCGCCAGCAGCGCCCGGCCGCGACAGGCAGAGGGGGAGCAGTTCTTC.

This rearrangement joins TRBV20-1 to TRBJ2-7, with 10 nucleotides matching TRBD1. The CDR3 is made up of 14 amino acids. The germline V gene has CDR1 DFQATT and CDR2 SNEGSKA (reference sequence). With 5 bases clipped from V and 5 bases from J, the junction kept 9 bases outside the gene matches. The CDR3 nucleotides are TGCAGTGCTGACCCCGGGACAGGGGTCAACGAGCAGTACTTC. This gives the protein CSADPGTGVNEQYF.

This chain uses TRBV7-8 with TRBJ1-4; 8 positions agree with TRBD1. The CDR3 has 16 residues. Germline lookup yields CDR1 SGHVS and CDR2 FQNEAQ. Germline trimming cut 3 bases from V and 0 bases from J; bases unmatched to any gene: 3. Written as DNA, the CDR3 is TGTGCCAGCAGCTTTTTACAGGGGGCAACTAATGAAAAACTGTTTTTT. It yields the protein CASSFLQGATNEKLFF.

This clonotype has only a few counts. V gene TRBV7-9 combines with J gene TRBJ2-7; either TRBD1 or TRBD2 may supply D (6 bases each). Trimming shortened V by 1 base and J by 12 bases, and 25 bases separated the two germline ends. This CDR3 contains 16 residues. The V gene's germline CDR1 is SEHNR and CDR2 FQNEAQ (reference sequence). This CDR3 reads CASSLGGAAAPHKVYF. CDR3 nucleotide sequence: TGTGCCAGCAGCTTAGGGGGGGCAGCGGCTCCACATAAGGTGTACTTC.

The count of this clonotype is one. DNA of the CDR3: TGTGCCATCTACGGACAGATCTCAAACGAGCAGTACTTC. This sequence encodes CAIYGQISNEQYF. This chain uses TRBV11-2 with TRBJ2-7, with a tentative D call TRBD1 (6 bases). CDR1 is SGHAT, CDR2 FQNNGV, per germline. Deletions cut 10 bases from V and 5 bases from J, with 18 bases between. The CDR3 length is 13 residues.

This clonotype was observed a handful of times. The CDR3 here is CASSTRYHRSNGGEQFF. The CDR3 DNA is TGTGCCAGCAGCACACGGTACCACAGATCCAATGGGGGGGAGCAGTTCTTC. V gene TRBV7-2 combines with J gene TRBJ2-1; the D gene is possibly TRBD2 (6 bases). The V and J ends lost 5 bases and 10 bases respectively, with 27 bases between them. Germline loops: CDR1 SGHTA, CDR2 FQGNSA. The CDR3 has 17 amino acids. Variable domain in full (rest from reference TRBV7-2 and TRBJ2-1): GAGVSQSPSNKVTEKGKDVELRCDPISGHTALYWYRQSLGQGLEFLIYFQGNSAPDKSGLPSDRFSAERTGGSVSTLTIQRTQQEDSAVYLCASSTRYHRSNGGEQFFGPGTRLTVL.

The table lists this clonotype with a few counts. This chain joins TRBV5-1 and TRBJ2-2; D may be TRBD1 (6 bases). CDR1 SGHRS and CDR2 YFSETQ come from the germline V gene. Trimming cost V 7 bases and J 5 bases, with 9 bases left between them. The CDR3 is 12 residues long. CDR3 nucleotides: TGCGCCAGCCCCACAGGGACCGGGGAGCTGTTTTTT. This codes for CASPTGTGELFF.

This chain joins TRBV12-3 or TRBV12-4 and TRBJ2-1, with 9 nucleotides matching TRBD2. J was trimmed by 7 bases and V by 5 bases; bases with no gene match: 9. The CDR3 covers 15 residues. CDR3 residues: CASSPWREGRNEQFF. In nucleotides, the CDR3 is TGTGCCAGCAGTCCCTGGCGGGAGGGACGAAATGAGCAGTTCTTC.

This clonotype was detected a few times. The J gene is TRBJ2-7, the V gene TRBV4-2, with D hard to call. The CDR3 extends over 14 amino acids. Germline loops: CDR1 LGHNA, CDR2 YNFKEQ. V lost 4 bases and J lost 1, with 11 bases in between. CDR3 sequence: CASSPGRNSYEQYF. CDR3 bases: TGTGCCAGCAGCCCTGGACGGAATTCCTACGAGCAGTACTTC.

The sample holds a few counts of this clonotype. This chain uses TRBV4-1 with TRBJ1-1; D unclear. Looked up from germline, CDR1 is MGHRA and CDR2 is YSYEKL. The CDR3 is 14 residues long. The V end lost 4 bases, the J end lost 5 bases, and 14 bases lay between the germline ends. Here the CDR3 DNA reads TGCGCCAGCAGCCCCATGAGGCTGGGGACTGAAGCTTTCTTT. Amino acid sequence: CASSPMRLGTEAFF.

This clonotype was recorded a few times. The genes are TRBV6-2 or TRBV6-3 and TRBJ2-7, with TRBD2 matching 10 bases. Germline V gene lookup returns CDR1 MNHEY and CDR2 SVGEGT. The V gene end was trimmed by 0 bases and the J gene end by 1 base; junction bases not matched to a gene: 6. The CDR3 totals 17 residues. CDR3 sequence (DNA): TGTGCCAGCAGTTACTCGGCCGGGACTAGCGTATCCTACGAGCAGTACTTC. Translated: CASSYSAGTSVSYEQYF.

This clonotype came up once. The chain joins TRBV7-2 to TRBJ2-1; D perhaps matches TRBD2 (6 bases). Germline V CDR1 and CDR2: SGHTA, FQGNSA. V lost 2 bases and J 8 bases, leaving 22 bases between the germline ends. The CDR3 has 17 amino acids. The chain's CDR3 is CASSLRRAPREYHEQFF. The CDR3 region has the DNA TGTGCCAGCAGCTTAAGAAGAGCGCCCCGGGAGTATCATGAGCAGTTCTTC. The complete variable domain, with remaining parts taken from reference TRBV7-2 and TRBJ2-1, reads GAGVSQSPSNKVTEKGKDVELRCDPISGHTALYWYRQSLGQGLEFLIYFQGNSAPDKSGLPSDRFSAERTGGSVSTLTIQRTQQEDSAVYLCASSLRRAPREYHEQFFGPGTRLTVL.

The table lists this clonotype with a few counts. The chain employs TRBV20-1 and TRBJ2-5; TRBD2 is a possible D gene (5 bases). V was trimmed by 3 bases and J by 5 bases, leaving 19 bases between them. The length of the CDR3 is 15 residues. Germline-derived CDR1 and CDR2 are DFQATT and SNEGSKA (reference sequence). CDR3 nucleotides: TGCAGTGCTAGGTCTGTAAAGTCGGGGAAGGAGACCCAGTACTTC. As protein: CSARSVKSGKETQYF.

This clonotype was seen only once. The V gene is TRBV5-1, the J gene TRBJ1-3; a weak D match, TRBD1 (6 bases). The CDR3 totals 15 residues. Germline V CDR1 and CDR2: SGHRS, YFSETQ. The V end was cut by 1 base, the J end by 1 base, with 9 bases between. The CDR3 spells CASSLTGSSGNTIYF. CDR3 nucleotides: TGCGCCAGCAGCTTGACAGGGAGTTCTGGAAACACCATATATTTT. The variable domain in full, completed from reference TRBV5-1 and TRBJ1-3, reads KAGVTQTPRYLIKTRGQQVTLSCSPISGHRSVSWYQQTPGQGLQFLFEYFSETQRNKGNFPGRFSGRQFSNSRSEMNVSTLELGDSALYLCASSLTGSSGNTIYFGEGSWLTVV.

The chain uses TRBV30 and TRBJ2-1, with 8 bases matching TRBD2. CDR1 is GTSNPN, CDR2 SVGIG, per germline (reference sequence). The CDR3 runs 16 residues. The V segment lost 0 bases and the J segment 10 bases; nucleotides outside the gene matches: 14. Here the CDR3 DNA reads TGTGCCTGGAGTGTCCTGTCCAGCGGGGGCCCTCAGGAGCAGTTCTTC. It encodes CAWSVLSSGGPQEQFF.